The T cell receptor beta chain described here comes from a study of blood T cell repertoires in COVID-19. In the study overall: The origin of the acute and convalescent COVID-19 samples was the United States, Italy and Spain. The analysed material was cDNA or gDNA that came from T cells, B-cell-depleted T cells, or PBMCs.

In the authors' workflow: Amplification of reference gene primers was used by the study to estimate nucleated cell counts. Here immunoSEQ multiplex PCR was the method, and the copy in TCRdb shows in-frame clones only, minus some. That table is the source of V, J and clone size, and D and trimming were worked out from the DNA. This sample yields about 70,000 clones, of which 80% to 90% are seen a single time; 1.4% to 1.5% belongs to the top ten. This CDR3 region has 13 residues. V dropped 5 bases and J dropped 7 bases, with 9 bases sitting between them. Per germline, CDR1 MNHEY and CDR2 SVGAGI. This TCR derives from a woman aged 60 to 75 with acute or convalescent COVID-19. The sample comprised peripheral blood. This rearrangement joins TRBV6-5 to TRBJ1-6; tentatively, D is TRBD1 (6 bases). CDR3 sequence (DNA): TGTGCCAGCAGTACAGGGTTCAATTCACCCCTCCACTTT. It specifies CASSTGFNSPLHF.